This T cell receptor beta chain was captured by sequencing in a study of Graves' ophthalmopathy and Graves' hyperthyroidism listed by TCRdb under 2018. Regarding the complete study: Peripheral blood was collected before any treatment was given, at the time of initial diagnosis. The study used TCR beta repertoire signatures to distinguish Graves' ophthalmopathy from Graves' hyperthyroidism and to predict progression to ophthalmopathy. An independent validation cohort was composed of 18 to 20 hyperthyroidism patients and 17 patients who later progressed from hyperthyroidism to ophthalmopathy. To explore V-J signatures distinguishing ophthalmopathy from hyperthyroidism, a discovery set of 100 or so patients (about 41 ophthalmopathy, around 55 stable hyperthyroidism) was enrolled. In total, 135 blood samples were TCR-sequenced: 43 ophthalmopathy, over 70 hyperthyroidism and approximately 17 hyperthyroidism-to-ophthalmopathy patients. In over 5 hyperthyroidism patients, the T-cell repertoire of thyroid tissue was compared with the T-cell repertoire of blood. Following sampling, methimazole starting at 30 mg daily was administered to hyperthyroidism patients, and high-dose intravenous methylprednisolone was administered to ophthalmopathy patients.

Comments on this clonotype: Its antigen specificity is not known. This clone may be a read error of a much larger clone one base away.

Ophthalmopathy patients were characterized by moderately to severely active disease, a Clinical Activity Score of at least 3, a NOSPECS grade of at least 4, and a disease duration under 3 months. Patients were excluded if they had other autoimmune diseases, uncontrolled infections, pregnancy or lactation. Clinical symptoms, serum thyroxine, TRAb, thyroid ultrasound and orbital computed tomography were used for diagnosis. PBMCs were isolated from about 10 ml of fresh peripheral blood by Ficoll-Paque density gradient centrifugation. Total RNA was extracted with Trizol reagent and quality-checked on an Agilent 2100 Bioanalyzer. The CDR1 and CDR2 encoded by the germline V gene (reference sequence) are SEHNR and FQNEAQ. The CDR3 numbers 14 residues from cysteine through phenylalanine. Kept here is only the CDR3 DNA, which spans 42 bases and is read in frame from base 1. The V end loses 5 bases and the J end loses 6 bases, and a stretch of 17 bases separates them.

For repertoire sequencing, the TCR beta CDR3 regions were amplified from RNA transcripts. The first round was an RT-PCR using HTBI primers with the Qiagen OneStep RT-PCR kit, and this first round was followed by a second-round multiplex PCR, then size selection and purification. Libraries were sequenced on an Illumina HiSeq2000 using paired-end 100 bp reads. On the authors' methods: SOAPnuke was used to process the reads, removing any read that contained adapters or uncalled bases, had a mean Phred below 15, or lacked an exact match to the constant primer or identifier. COPE v1.2.5 was used to merge high-quality paired reads. Unique nucleotide sequences were defined as clonotypes and aligned to IMGT TRB V, D and J references using MiTCR v1.1. The analysis was limited to V-J combinations with a frequency above 0.0001, which together covered 99.2% of repertoires. For each V-J combination, a TCR clonal expansion and chaos score was defined as the ratio of F50 clonal expansion to chaos observed in the TCRdist matrix. Welch's t-statistics and random forest were used to reduce the features to around 13 V-J combinations, which were then used as input to a naive Bayes classifier. The Morisita-Horn index was used to measure how similar the thyroid and blood repertoires were. TCRdb cleaned the public reads at Q25 with fastp, built clones with MiXCR and kept in-frame beta chains. CDR3 protein duplicates are merged, each entry listing the most common genes and DNA. TCRdb's processing, not the study's, gives the V and J calls here. Counted in this sample were 650,000 to 800,000 distinct CDR3 sequences; about 40% of them appeared once. The ten largest clones add up to 3.3% of the sample.

The paper's findings and limits, for the study overall: No statistical method was used to predetermine the sample size, and group allocation was not hidden from the investigators. In cross-validation, the 13-signature model distinguished ophthalmopathy from stable hyperthyroidism with about 87% sensitivity and around 81% specificity, and in the test set the corresponding values were roughly 80% and 76%. In validation, the model predicted ophthalmopathy progression with 70.59% sensitivity and roughly 72% specificity; some 13 predicted patients were CT-confirmed with GO in a median of around 6 months. Most expanded thyroid clonotypes with frequency above 0.001 were also detected in blood, suggesting blood repertoires may reflect the thyroid immune response.

What was sequenced was peripheral blood. This TCR was recovered from an adult man with Graves' ophthalmopathy. Here the chain combines TRBV7-9 and TRBJ2-7; a weak D assignment points to TRBD2 (5 bases agree). The nucleotides are TGTGCCAGCAGCCAAGAAGGAGGAACCTGCGAGCAGTACTTC. The resulting protein is CASSQEGGTCEQYF. Where the CDR3 stops, the reference TRBV7-9 and TRBJ2-7 genes take over; the full variable domain is DTGVSQNPRHKITKRGQNVTFRCDPISEHNRLYWYRQTLGQGPEFLTYFQNEAQLEKSRLLSDRFSAERPKGSFSTLEIQRTEQGDSAMYLCASSQEGGTCEQYFGPGTRLTVT.